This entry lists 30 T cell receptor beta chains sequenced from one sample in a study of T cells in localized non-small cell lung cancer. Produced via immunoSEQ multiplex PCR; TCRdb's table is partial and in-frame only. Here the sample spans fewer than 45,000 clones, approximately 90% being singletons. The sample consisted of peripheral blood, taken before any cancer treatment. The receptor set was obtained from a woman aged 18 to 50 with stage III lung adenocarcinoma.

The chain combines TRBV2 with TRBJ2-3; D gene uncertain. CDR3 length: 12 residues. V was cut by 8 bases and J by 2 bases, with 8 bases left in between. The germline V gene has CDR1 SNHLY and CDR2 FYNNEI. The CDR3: CASYDFTDTQYF. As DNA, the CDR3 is TGTGCCAGCTACGATTTCACAGATACGCAGTATTTT.

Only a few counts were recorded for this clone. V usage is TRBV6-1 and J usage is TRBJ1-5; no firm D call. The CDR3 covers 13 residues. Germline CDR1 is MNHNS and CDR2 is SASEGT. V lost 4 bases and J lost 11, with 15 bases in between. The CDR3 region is CASSGNPTLTQHF. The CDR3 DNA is TGTGCCAGCAGTGGGAACCCAACTTTGACCCAGCATTTT.

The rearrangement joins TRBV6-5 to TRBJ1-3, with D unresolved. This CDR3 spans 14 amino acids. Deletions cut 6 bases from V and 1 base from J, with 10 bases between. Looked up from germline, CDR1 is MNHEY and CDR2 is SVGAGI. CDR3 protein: CASSLAGSGNTIYF. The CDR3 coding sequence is TGTGCCAGCAGCCTCGCTGGTTCTGGAAACACCATATATTTT.

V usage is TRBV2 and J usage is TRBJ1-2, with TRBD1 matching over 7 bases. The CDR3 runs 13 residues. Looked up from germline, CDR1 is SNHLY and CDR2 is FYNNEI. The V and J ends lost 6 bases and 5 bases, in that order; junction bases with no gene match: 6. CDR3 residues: CASSTGTDYGYTF. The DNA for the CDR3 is TGTGCCAGCAGCACCGGGACAGATTATGGCTACACCTTC.

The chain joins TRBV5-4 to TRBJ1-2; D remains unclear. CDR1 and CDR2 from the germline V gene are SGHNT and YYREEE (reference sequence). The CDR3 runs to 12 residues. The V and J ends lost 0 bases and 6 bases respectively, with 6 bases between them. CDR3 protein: CASSLAGNGYTF. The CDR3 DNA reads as TGTGCCAGCAGCTTGGCTGGAAATGGCTACACCTTC.

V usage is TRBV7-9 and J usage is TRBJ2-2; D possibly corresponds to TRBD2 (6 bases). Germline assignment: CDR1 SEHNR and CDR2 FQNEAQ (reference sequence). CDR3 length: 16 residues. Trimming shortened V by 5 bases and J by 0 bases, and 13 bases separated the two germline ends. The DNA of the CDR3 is TGTGCCAGCAGCGCTAGGGCGGGGACGAACACCGGGGAGCTGTTTTTT. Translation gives CASSARAGTNTGELFF.

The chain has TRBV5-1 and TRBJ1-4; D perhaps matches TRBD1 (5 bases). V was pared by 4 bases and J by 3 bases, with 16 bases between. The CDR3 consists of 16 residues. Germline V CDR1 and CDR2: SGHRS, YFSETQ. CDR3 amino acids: CASSPGVGASNEKLFF. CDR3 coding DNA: TGCGCCAGCAGCCCCGGGGTAGGGGCCTCTAATGAAAAACTGTTTTTT.

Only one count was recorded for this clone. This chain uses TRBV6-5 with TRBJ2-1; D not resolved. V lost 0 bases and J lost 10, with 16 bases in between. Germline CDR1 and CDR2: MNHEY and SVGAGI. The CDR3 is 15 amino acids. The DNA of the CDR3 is TGTGCCAGCAGTTACTCCATTGACGTGCACGGGGAGCAGTTCTTC. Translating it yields CASSYSIDVHGEQFF.

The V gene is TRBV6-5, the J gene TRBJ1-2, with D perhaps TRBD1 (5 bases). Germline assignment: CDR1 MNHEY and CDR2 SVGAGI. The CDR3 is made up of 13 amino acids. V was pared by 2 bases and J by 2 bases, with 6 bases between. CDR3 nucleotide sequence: TGTGCCAGCAGTTACGGGGGGAACTATGGCTACACCTTC. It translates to CASSYGGNYGYTF.

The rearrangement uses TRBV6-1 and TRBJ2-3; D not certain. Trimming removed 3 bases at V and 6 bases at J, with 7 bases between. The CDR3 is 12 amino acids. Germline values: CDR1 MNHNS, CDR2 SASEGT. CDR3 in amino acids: CASSERSDTQYF. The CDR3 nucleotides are TGTGCCAGCAGTGAGCGGAGCGATACGCAGTATTTT.

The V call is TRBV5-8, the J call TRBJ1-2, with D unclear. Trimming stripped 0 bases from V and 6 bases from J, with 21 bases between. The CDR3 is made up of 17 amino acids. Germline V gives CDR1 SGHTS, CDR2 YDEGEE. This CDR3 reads CASSLAVSVGGYHGYTF. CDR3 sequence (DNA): TGTGCCAGCAGCTTGGCGGTCTCTGTGGGAGGGTACCATGGCTACACCTTC. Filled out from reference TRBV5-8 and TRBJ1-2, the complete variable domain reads EAGVTQSPTHLIKTRGQQATLRCSPISGHTSVYWYQQALGLGLQFLLWYDEGEERNRGNFPPRFSGRQFPNYSSELNVNALELEDSALYLCASSLAVSVGGYHGYTFGSGTRLTVV.

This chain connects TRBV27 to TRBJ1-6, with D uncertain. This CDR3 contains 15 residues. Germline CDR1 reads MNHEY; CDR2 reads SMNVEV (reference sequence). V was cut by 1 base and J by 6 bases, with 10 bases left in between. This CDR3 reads CASSLWQVPNSPLHF. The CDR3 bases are TGTGCCAGCAGTTTATGGCAGGTACCTAATTCACCCCTCCACTTT.

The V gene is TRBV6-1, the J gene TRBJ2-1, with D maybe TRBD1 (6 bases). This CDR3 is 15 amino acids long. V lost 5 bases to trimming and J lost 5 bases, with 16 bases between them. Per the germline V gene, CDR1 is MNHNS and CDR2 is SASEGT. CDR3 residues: CASSPGQWSDNEQFF. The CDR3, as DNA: TGTGCCAGCAGTCCTGGACAGTGGTCGGACAATGAGCAGTTCTTC.

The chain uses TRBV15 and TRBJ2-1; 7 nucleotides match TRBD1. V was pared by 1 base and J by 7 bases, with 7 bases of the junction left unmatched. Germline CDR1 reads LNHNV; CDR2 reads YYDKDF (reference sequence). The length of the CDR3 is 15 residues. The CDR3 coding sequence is TGTGCCACCAGCAGAGGTCCAACAGGGGAGAATGAGCAGTTCTTC. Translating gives CATSRGPTGENEQFF.

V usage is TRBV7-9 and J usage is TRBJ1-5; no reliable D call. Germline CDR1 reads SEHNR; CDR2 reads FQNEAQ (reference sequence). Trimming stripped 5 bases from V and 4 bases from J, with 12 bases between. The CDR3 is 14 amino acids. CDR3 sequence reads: CASSPVSGNQPQHF. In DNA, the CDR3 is TGTGCCAGCAGCCCCGTATCGGGTAATCAGCCCCAGCATTTT.

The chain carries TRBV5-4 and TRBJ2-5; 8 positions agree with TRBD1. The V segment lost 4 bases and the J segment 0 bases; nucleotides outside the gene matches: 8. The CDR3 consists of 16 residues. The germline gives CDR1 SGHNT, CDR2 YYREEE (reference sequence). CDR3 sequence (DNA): TGTGCCAGCAGCCATGCAGGGGGCGTTAACCAAGAGACCCAGTACTTC. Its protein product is CASSHAGGVNQETQYF.

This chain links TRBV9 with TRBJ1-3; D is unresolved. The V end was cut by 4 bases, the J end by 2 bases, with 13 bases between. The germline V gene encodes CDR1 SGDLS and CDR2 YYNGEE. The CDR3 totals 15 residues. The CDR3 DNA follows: TGTGCCAGCAGCTCAAAGGACTGGGCTGGAAACACCATATATTTT. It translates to CASSSKDWAGNTIYF.

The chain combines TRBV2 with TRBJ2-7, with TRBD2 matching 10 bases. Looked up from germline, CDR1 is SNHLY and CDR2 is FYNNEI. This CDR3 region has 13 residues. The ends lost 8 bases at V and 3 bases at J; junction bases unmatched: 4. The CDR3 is CASLGLAYYEQYF. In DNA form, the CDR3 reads TGTGCCAGCCTGGGACTAGCGTACTACGAGCAGTACTTC.

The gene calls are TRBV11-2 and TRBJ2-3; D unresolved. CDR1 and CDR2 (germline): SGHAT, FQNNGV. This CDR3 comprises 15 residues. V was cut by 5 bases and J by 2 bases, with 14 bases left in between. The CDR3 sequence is CASSPLRGLTDTQYF. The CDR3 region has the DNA TGTGCCAGCAGCCCCCTCCGTGGTCTCACAGATACGCAGTATTTT.

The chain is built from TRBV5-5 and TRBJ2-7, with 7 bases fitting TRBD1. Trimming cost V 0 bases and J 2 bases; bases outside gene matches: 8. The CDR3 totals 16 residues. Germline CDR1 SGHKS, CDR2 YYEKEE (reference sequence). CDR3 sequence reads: CASSLGAPTGAYEQYF. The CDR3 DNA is TGTGCCAGCAGCTTGGGGGCCCCAACAGGGGCCTACGAGCAGTACTTC.

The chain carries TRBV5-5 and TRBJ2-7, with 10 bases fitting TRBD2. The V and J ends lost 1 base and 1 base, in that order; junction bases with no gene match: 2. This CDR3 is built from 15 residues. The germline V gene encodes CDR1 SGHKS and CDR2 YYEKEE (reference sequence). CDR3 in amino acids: CASSLTLAGSYEQYF. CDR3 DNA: TGTGCCAGCAGCTTGACACTAGCGGGGTCCTACGAGCAGTACTTC.

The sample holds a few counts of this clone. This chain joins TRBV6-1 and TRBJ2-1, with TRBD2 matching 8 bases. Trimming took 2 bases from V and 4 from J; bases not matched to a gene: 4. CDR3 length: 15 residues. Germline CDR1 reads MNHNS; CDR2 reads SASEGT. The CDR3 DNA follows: TGTGCCAGCAGTGAAAGGCCTAGCGGGTACAATGAGCAGTTCTTC. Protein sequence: CASSERPSGYNEQFF.

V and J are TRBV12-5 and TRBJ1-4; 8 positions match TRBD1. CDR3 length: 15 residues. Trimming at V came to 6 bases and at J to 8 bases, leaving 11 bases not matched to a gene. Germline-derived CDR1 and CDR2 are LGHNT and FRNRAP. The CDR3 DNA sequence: TGTGCTAGTGGAGAACCAGGGGGCGCGGGAGAAAAACTGTTTTTT. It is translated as CASGEPGGAGEKLFF. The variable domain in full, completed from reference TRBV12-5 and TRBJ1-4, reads DARVTQTPRHKVTEMGQEVTMRCQPILGHNTVFWYRQTMMQGLELLAYFRNRAPLDDSGMPKDRFSAEMPDATLATLKIQPSEPRDSAVYFCASGEPGGAGEKLFFGSGTQLSVL.

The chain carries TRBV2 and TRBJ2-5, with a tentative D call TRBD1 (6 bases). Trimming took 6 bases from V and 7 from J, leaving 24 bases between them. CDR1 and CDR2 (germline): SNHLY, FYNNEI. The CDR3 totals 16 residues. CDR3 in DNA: TGTGCCAGCAGCGTCCCTGGCCAGGGGTATCCAAGGACCCAGTACTTC. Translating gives CASSVPGQGYPRTQYF.

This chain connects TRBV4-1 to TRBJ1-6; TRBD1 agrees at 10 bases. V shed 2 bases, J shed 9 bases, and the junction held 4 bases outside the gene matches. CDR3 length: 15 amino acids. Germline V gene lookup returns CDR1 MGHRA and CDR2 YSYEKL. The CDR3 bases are TGCGCCAGCAGCCAACGGGACAGGGGTGTTTCACCCCTCCACTTT. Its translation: CASSQRDRGVSPLHF.

The DNA of the CDR3 is TGTGCCAGCAGCGCCGGGTACCAAGAGACCCAGTACTTC. Its translation: CASSAGYQETQYF. This chain joins TRBV11-2 and TRBJ2-5, with D unresolved. Germline V CDR1 and CDR2: SGHAT, FQNNGV. This CDR3 comprises 13 residues. V lost 5 bases to trimming and J lost 0 bases, with 7 bases between them.

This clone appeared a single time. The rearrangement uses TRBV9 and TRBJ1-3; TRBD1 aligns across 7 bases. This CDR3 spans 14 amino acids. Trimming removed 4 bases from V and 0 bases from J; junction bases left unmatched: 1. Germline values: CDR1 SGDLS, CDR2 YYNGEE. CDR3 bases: TGTGCCAGCAGCAGACAGGGCTCTGGAAACACCATATATTTT. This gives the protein CASSRQGSGNTIYF.

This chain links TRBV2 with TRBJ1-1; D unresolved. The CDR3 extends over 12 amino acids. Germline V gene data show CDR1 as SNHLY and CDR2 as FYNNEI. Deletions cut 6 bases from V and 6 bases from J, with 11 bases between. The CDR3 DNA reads TGTGCCAGCAGCATGCCTCCGGCTGAAGCTTTCTTT. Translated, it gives CASSMPPAEAFF.

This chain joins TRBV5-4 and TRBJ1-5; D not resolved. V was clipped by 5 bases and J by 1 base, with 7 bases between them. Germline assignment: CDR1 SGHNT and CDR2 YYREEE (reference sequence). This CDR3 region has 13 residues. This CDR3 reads CASSKDSNQPQHF. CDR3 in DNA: TGTGCCAGCAGTAAGGACAGCAATCAGCCCCAGCATTTT.

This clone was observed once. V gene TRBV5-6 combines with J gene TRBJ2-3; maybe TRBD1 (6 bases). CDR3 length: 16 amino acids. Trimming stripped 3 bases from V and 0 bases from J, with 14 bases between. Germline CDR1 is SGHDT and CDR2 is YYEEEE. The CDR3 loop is CASSSRTARSTDTQYF. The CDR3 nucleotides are TGTGCCAGCAGCTCTAGGACAGCGCGAAGCACAGATACGCAGTATTTT.